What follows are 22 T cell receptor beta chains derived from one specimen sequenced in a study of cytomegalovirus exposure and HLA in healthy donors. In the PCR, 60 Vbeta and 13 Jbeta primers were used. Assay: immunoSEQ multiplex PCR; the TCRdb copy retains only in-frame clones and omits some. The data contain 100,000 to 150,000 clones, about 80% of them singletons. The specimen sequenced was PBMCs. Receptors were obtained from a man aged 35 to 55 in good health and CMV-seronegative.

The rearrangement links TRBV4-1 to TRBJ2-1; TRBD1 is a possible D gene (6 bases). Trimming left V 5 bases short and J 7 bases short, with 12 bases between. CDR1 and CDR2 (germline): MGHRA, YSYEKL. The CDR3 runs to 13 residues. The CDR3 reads CASSYYRDNEQFF. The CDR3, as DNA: TGCGCCAGCAGCTATTACAGGGATAATGAGCAGTTCTTC.

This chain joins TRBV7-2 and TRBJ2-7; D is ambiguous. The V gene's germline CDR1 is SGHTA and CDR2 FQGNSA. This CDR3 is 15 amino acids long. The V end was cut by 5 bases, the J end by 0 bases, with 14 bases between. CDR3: CASSHTVLSSYEQYF. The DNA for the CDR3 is TGTGCCAGCAGCCATACCGTCTTGAGCTCCTACGAGCAGTACTTC.

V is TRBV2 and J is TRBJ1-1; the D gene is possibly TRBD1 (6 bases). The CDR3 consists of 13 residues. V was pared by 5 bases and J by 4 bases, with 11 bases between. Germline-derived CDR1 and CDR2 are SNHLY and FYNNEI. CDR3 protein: CASSQQGGTEAFF. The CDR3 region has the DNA TGTGCCAGCAGTCAACAGGGTGGCACTGAAGCTTTCTTT.

CDR3: CASSLAGRGPNEKLFF. The CDR3 coding sequence is TGTGCCAGCAGCTTAGCGGGGCGCGGTCCTAATGAAAAACTGTTTTTT. The rearrangement joins TRBV7-2 to TRBJ1-4; D might be TRBD1 (5 bases). The germline CDR1 and CDR2 sequences are SGHTA and FQGNSA. The V end lost 0 bases, the J end lost 3 bases, and 11 bases lay between the germline ends. The CDR3 is 16 residues long.

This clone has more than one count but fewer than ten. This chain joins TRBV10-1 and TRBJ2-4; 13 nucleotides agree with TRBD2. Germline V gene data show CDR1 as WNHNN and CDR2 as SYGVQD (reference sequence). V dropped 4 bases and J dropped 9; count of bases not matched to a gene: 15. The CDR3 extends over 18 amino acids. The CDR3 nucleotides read TGCGCCAGCAGTGGGAACCCGGGACTAGCGGGATTAGTGGGCATTCAGTACTTC. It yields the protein CASSGNPGLAGLVGIQYF.

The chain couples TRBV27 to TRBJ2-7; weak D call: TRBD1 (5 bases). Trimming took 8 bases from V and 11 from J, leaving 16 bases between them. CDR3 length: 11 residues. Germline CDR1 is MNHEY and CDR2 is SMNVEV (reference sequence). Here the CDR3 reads CASSWSGAEYF. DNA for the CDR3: TGTGCCAGCTCCTGGTCTGGGGCGGAGTACTTC.

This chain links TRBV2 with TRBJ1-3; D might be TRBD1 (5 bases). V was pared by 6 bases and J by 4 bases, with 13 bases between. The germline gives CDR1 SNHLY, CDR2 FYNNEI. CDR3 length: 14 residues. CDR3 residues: CASSDTGRGNTIYF. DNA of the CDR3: TGTGCCAGCAGCGATACAGGCCGAGGAAACACCATATATTTT. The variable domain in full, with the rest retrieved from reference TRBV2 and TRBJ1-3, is EPEVTQTPSHQVTQMGQEVILRCVPISNHLYFYWYRQILGQKVEFLVSFYNNEISEKSEIFDDQFSVERPDGSNFTLKIRSTKLEDSAMYFCASSDTGRGNTIYFGEGSWLTVV.

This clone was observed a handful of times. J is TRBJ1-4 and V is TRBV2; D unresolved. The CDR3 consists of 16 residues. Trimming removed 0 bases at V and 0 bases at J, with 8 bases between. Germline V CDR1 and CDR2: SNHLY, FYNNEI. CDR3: CASSEAEGTTNEKLFF. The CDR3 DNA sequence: TGTGCCAGCAGTGAAGCGGAGGGTACAACTAATGAAAAACTGTTTTTT.

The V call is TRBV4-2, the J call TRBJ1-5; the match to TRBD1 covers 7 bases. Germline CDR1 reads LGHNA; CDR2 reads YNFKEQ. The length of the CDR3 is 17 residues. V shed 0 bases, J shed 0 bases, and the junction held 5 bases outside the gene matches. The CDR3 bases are TGTGCCAGCAGCCAAGATGCGGGGACAGATAGCAATCAGCCCCAGCATTTT. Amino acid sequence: CASSQDAGTDSNQPQHF.

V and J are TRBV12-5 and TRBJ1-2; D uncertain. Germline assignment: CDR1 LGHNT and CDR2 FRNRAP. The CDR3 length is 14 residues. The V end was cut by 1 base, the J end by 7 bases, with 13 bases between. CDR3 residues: CASGLAIAPCGYTF. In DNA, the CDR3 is TGTGCTAGTGGTTTGGCGATAGCCCCTTGTGGCTACACCTTC.

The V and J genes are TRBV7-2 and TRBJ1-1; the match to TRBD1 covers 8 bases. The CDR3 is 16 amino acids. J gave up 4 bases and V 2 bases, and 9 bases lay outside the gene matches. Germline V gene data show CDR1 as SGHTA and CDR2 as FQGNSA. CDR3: CASSLNQGATATEAFF. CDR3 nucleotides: TGTGCCAGCAGCTTAAACCAGGGGGCGACGGCCACTGAAGCTTTCTTT.

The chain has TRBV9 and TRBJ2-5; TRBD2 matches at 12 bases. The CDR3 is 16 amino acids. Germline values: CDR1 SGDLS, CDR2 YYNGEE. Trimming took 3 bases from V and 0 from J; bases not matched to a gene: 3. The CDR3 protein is CASSAGTSGYQETQYF. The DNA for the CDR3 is TGTGCCAGCAGCGCAGGGACTAGCGGGTACCAAGAGACCCAGTACTTC.

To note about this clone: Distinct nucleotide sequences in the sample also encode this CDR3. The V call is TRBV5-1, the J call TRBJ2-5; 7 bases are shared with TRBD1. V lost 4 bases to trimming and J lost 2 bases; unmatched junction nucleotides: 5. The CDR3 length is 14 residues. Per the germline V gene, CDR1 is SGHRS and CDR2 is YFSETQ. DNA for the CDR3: TGCGCCAGCAGCCCCCAGGGGGTTCAAGAGACCCAGTACTTC. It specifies CASSPQGVQETQYF.

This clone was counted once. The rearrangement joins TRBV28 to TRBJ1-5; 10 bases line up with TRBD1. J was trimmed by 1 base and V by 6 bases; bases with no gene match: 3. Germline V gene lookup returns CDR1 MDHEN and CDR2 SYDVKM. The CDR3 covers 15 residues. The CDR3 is CASRTTGGSNQPQHF. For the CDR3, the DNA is TGTGCCAGCAGAACGACAGGGGGCAGCAATCAGCCCCAGCATTTT.

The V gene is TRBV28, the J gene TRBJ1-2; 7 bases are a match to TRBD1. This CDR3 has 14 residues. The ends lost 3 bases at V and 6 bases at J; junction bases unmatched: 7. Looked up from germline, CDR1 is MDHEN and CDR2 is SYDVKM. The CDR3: CASSFRGPRDGYTF. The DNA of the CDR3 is TGTGCCAGCAGTTTTAGGGGGCCGAGGGATGGCTACACCTTC.

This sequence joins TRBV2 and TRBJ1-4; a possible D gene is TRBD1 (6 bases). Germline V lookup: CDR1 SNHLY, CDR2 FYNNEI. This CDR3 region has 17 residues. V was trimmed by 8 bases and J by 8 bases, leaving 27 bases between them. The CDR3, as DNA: TGTGCCAGCCGAGAGTACCTTGGGAGTGAGGGGGAGGAAAAACTGTTTTTT. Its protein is CASREYLGSEGEEKLFF.

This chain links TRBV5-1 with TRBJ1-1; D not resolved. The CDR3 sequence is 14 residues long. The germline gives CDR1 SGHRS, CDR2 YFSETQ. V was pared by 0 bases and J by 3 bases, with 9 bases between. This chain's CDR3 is CASSLETDYTEAFF. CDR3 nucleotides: TGCGCCAGCAGCTTGGAGACCGACTACACTGAAGCTTTCTTT.

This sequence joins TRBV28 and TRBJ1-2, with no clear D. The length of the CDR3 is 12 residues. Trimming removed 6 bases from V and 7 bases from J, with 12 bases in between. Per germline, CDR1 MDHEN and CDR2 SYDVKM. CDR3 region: CASRPFNSGYTF. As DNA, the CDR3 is TGTGCCAGCAGACCTTTTAACAGTGGCTACACCTTC.

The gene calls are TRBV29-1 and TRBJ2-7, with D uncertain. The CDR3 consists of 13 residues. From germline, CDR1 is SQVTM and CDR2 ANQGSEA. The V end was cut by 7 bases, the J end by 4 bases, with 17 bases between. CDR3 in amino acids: CSAAKGVYYEQYF. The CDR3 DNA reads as TGCAGCGCAGCAAAAGGAGTCTATTACGAGCAGTACTTC.

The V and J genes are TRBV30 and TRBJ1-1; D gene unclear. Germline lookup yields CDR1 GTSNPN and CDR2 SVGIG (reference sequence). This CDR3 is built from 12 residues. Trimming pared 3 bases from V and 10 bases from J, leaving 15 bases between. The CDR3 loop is CAWRAYQTGAFF. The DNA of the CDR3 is TGTGCCTGGAGGGCATACCAGACGGGAGCTTTCTTT.

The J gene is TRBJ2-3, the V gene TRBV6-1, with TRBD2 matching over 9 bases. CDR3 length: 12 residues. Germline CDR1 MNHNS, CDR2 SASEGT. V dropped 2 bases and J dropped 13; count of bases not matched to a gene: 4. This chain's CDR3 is CASSERLAGKYF. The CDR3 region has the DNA TGTGCCAGCAGTGAACGGCTAGCGGGAAAGTATTTT.

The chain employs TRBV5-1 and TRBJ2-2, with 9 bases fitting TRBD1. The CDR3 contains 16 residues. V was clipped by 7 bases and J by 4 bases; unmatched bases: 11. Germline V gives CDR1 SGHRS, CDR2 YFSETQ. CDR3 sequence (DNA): TGCGCCAGCGGCCCGGGGGACAGGGACGGCACCGGGGAGCTGTTTTTT. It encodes CASGPGDRDGTGELFF.